This TCR beta chain was sequenced for a study of T cell repertoires in cytomegalovirus infection. This clonotype was detected a few times. Trimming removed 5 bases at V and 5 bases at J, with 12 bases between. CDR3 length: 13 amino acids. Germline CDR1 is MNHNY and CDR2 is SVGAGI (reference sequence). A single record per CDR3 protein comes from TCRdb applying MiXCR to the reads. In the table there are over 300,000 distinct CDR3 sequences, roughly a sixth of which are singletons. This receptor was identified in a human donor in good health (CMV status not recorded). Some clones in this sample may be carry-over from other donors' samples. This chain joins TRBV6-6 and TRBJ1-2; tentatively, D is TRBD1 (5 bases). The sequencing input was PBMCs. This CDR3 is CASSDQKGYGYTF. The CDR3 coding sequence is TGTGCCAGCAGTGACCAAAAGGGGTATGGCTACACCTTC.